This TCR beta chain was identified during a study of blood T cells in healthy people across ages. Whole-study context: The capture of about one barcoded beta molecule per two T cells was achieved by template switching. Study outcomes and limitations: More naive CD4+ cells and higher diversity marked long-lived donors relative to aged donors.

V was shortened by 6 bases and J by 10 bases, with 7 bases between the two germline ends. The CDR3 is made up of 9 amino acids. Germline V gene data show CDR1 as SQVTM and CDR2 as ANQGSEA. A word on this clonotype: The target antigen is unknown.

It was with a sample-barcoded 5' primer and a J-beta primer mix that a second PCR of about 7 to 12 cycles was run. TCRdb itself ran the 5' RACE reads through MiXCR, one entry per CDR3 protein. The table has 920,000 or so distinct CDR3 sequences, under 55% seen once. What was sequenced was blood. The TCR originated in a woman aged 60-75 years in good health. This rearrangement joins TRBV29-1 to TRBJ2-1; D remains ambiguous. DNA of the CDR3: TGCAGCGTGCGTCCGGAGCAGTTCTTC. Its protein product is CSVRPEQFF.